Described below is a single T cell receptor beta chain sequence and its context. This sample is part of a study of monozygotic twins with inflammatory bowel disease. Total RNA amounting to approximately 3,300 ng went into each TCR library. Following a re-call of the 5' RACE reads, TCRdb has one entry per CDR3 protein and lacks DNA. The sample totals about 160,000 distinct CDR3 sequences; its top ten clones hold 2.4%. This sequence originates from a human donor with ulcerative colitis or Crohn's disease, or a healthy co-twin of an affected twin (not recorded which). The sample comprised blood.

The chain's CDR3 is CASSAYLAVSTDTQYF. The chain uses TRBV2 and TRBJ2-3; TCRdb selects TRBD2, and the lack of DNA leaves this call unchecked. The germline V gene encodes CDR1 SNHLY and CDR2 FYNNEI. The CDR3 contains 16 residues.